A selection of T cell receptor beta chains follows, all from one sample in a study of shared clonotypes between healthy human individuals. The repertoire was sequenced with immunoSEQ multiplex PCR; TCRdb's copy has only in-frame clones and lacks some. The sample yields roughly 86,000 clones, approximately 70% seen once. The material sequenced was memory CD8+ T cells sorted from blood. Every receptor here comes from a man under 40 in good health. Each CDR3 is given with its conserved first and last residue. A D gene is named only where the DNA matches it firmly. Clone size is stated in some rows and not others, as once, few, many or a class when expanded.

V	D	J	size	DNA	CDR3
TRBV5-4	TRBD2	TRBJ2-1	NA	TGTGCCAGCAGCTCGACTAGCCTGGAATACAATGAGCAGTTCTTC	CASSSTSLEYNEQFF
TRBV10-3	NA	TRBJ2-4	many	TGTGCCAGCAGTTACTCGACTGGGGCCAAAAACATTCAGTACTTC	CASSYSTGAKNIQYF
TRBV28	NA	TRBJ1-1	NA	TGTGCCAGCAGTCCGGGCGGAGAAGCTTTCTTT	CASSPGGEAFF
TRBV7-7	NA	TRBJ2-1	once	TGTGCCAGCAGCTTATCCGCTCTGGCGGGATGGTCGTACAATGAGCAGTTCTTC	CASSLSALAGWSYNEQFF
TRBV28	NA	TRBJ1-2	NA	TGTGCCACCAAACACACGCACTATGGCTACACCTTC	CATKHTHYGYTF
TRBV5-1	NA	TRBJ1-5	NA	TGCGCCAGCAGCACGACAGGTGGGGATCAGCCCCAGCATTTT	CASSTTGGDQPQHF
TRBV27	TRBD2	TRBJ2-3	NA	TGTGCCAGCCGAAAGCGGGACCCGACAGATACGCAGTATTTT	CASRKRDPTDTQYF
TRBV5-5	TRBD2	TRBJ2-1	NA	TGTGCCAGCAGCTGGGGTCCAGCGGGAGGCCCCAATGAGCAGTTCTTC	CASSWGPAGGPNEQFF
TRBV10-1	NA	TRBJ1-2	NA	TGCGCCAGCAGTGGCCAGGAAGGCTATGGCTACACCTTC	CASSGQEGYGYTF
TRBV28	NA	TRBJ1-4	NA	TGTGCCAGCAGTTTTGTTCGGGGGAGAGGTGAAAAACTGTTTTTT	CASSFVRGRGEKLFF
TRBV2	TRBD2	TRBJ2-1	NA	TGTGCCAGCGGCGGGACTAGCGGGATGAATGAGCAGTTCTTC	CASGGTSGMNEQFF
TRBV30	NA	TRBJ1-1	NA	TGTGCCTGGAACCCCTCGAGGAACACTGAAGCTTTCTTT	CAWNPSRNTEAFF
TRBV28	NA	TRBJ2-7	few	TGTGCCAGCAGTTTCAACTACGAGCAGTACTTC	CASSFNYEQYF
TRBV14	NA	TRBJ1-2	NA	TGTGCCAGCAGCCAAGATTCTAGTGGCTACACCTTC	CASSQDSSGYTF
TRBV18	NA	TRBJ1-1	NA	TGTGCCAGCTCACCAGCCCAGGGGAGTAACACTGAAGCTTTCTTT	CASSPAQGSNTEAFF
TRBV19	TRBD2	TRBJ2-7	NA	TGTGCCAGTAGTATTACCTTTGAGCGGGAAGAGGTTTACTACGAGCAGTACTTC	CASSITFEREEVYYEQYF
TRBV28	TRBD1	TRBJ2-3	NA	TGTGCCAGCAGTGAGCTAGACAGGGGTACAGATACGCAGTATTTT	CASSELDRGTDTQYF
TRBV7-8	TRBD2	TRBJ2-1	NA	TGTGCCAGCAGCGCCCCGGGACTAGAGATGAGGCAGTTCTTC	CASSAPGLEMRQFF
TRBV6-6	NA	TRBJ1-1	NA	TGTGCCAGCAGTTTCTGGACTGATAACACTGAAGCTTTCTTT	CASSFWTDNTEAFF
TRBV15	NA	TRBJ1-5	many	TGTGCCACCAGCAGAGAAAGTAATACGGGGGTAGGCAATCAGCCCCAGCATTTT	CATSRESNTGVGNQPQHF
TRBV27	NA	TRBJ1-5	NA	TGTGCCAGCAGTTGGGGGGGATTGGGCAATCAGCCCCAGCATTTT	CASSWGGLGNQPQHF
TRBV5-5	TRBD1	TRBJ2-3	few	TGTGCCAGCAGCTTAGGACAGGGGGCAGATACGCAGTATTTT	CASSLGQGADTQYF
TRBV4-1	NA	TRBJ2-2	NA	TGCGCCAGCAGCCAGGCACTGGGGTTCACCGGGGAGCTGTTTTTT	CASSQALGFTGELFF
TRBV12-2	NA	TRBJ1-1	once	TGTGCCAGCAGCCCCTGGACAGGGGACGCCACTGAAGCTTTCTTT	CASSPWTGDATEAFF
TRBV11-2	TRBD1	TRBJ2-7	once	TGTGCCAGCAAATTCGGGACAGGGGGCTACGAGCAGTACTTC	CASKFGTGGYEQYF
TRBV2	NA	TRBJ1-5	NA	TGTGCCAGCAGTGCGGTGGGTAATAGCAATCAGCCCCAGCATTTT	CASSAVGNSNQPQHF
TRBV5-1	TRBD2	TRBJ2-1	NA	TGCGCCAGCAGCTATTATTTACTAGCGGGAGGGGGGAATGAGCAGTTCTTC	CASSYYLLAGGGNEQFF
TRBV27	NA	TRBJ1-4	NA	TGTGCCAGCAGTCTGTTAGGGGATAATGAAAAACTGTTTTTT	CASSLLGDNEKLFF
TRBV6-1	NA	TRBJ2-2	NA	TGTGCCAGCACCCTGATTAGTAACACCGGGGAGCTGTTTTTT	CASTLISNTGELFF
TRBV7-8	TRBD2	TRBJ2-7	NA	TGTGCCAGCAGCCCCGGACTAGCGGGACCGCTCGCCTACGAGCAGTACTTC	CASSPGLAGPLAYEQYF
TRBV6-6	TRBD2	TRBJ2-1	once	TGTGCCAGCTATCCTAGCGGAATCAATGAGCAGTTCTTC	CASYPSGINEQFF
TRBV11-2	NA	TRBJ1-3	NA	TGTGCCAGCAGGCGGGACGGCCCCATATATTTT	CASRRDGPIYF
TRBV27	TRBD1	TRBJ1-4	NA	TGTGCCAGCAGGTTGACAGGGCCAAATGAAAAACTGTTTTTT	CASRLTGPNEKLFF
TRBV28	NA	TRBJ2-7	NA	TGTGCCAGCAGTGACGGGGTCTCCTACGAGCAGTACTTC	CASSDGVSYEQYF
TRBV6-5	NA	TRBJ2-6	many	TGTGCCAGCAGTTACAAGAACTCTGGGGCCAACGTCCTGACTTTC	CASSYKNSGANVLTF
TRBV5-1	TRBD2	TRBJ2-7	once	TGCGCCAGCAGCTGGACTCTAGCGGGAGGCGCCTACGAGCAGTACTTC	CASSWTLAGGAYEQYF
TRBV7-2	TRBD2	TRBJ2-3	NA	TGTGCCAGCAGCTCCTGGACTAGCGGAGACACAGATACGCAGTATTTT	CASSSWTSGDTDTQYF
TRBV19	NA	TRBJ1-5	NA	TGTGCCAGTAAGAGGGGAGGGGTCGGTCAGCCCCAGCATTTT	CASKRGGVGQPQHF
TRBV7-8	TRBD1	TRBJ1-2	once	TGTGCCAGCAGCTTAGTAACAGGGGATCGAAAGGATGGCTACACCTTC	CASSLVTGDRKDGYTF
TRBV6-1	NA	TRBJ2-3	once	TGTGCCAGCAGTGAACACACCGCAGTTCGCACAGATACGCAGTATTTT	CASSEHTAVRTDTQYF
TRBV11-1	NA	TRBJ2-6	once	TGTGCCAGCAGCTTGTTCTCCGCCTCTGGGGCCAACGTCCTGACTTTC	CASSLFSASGANVLTF
TRBV28	TRBD2	TRBJ2-4	NA	TGTGCCAGCAGTTCCCCGGGACTAGCGATAGCCAAAAACATTCAGTACTTC	CASSSPGLAIAKNIQYF
TRBV27	NA	TRBJ1-5	few	TGTGCCAGCAGTCCATCGGGGGCTTTACAGAATCAGCCCCAGCATTTT	CASSPSGALQNQPQHF
TRBV6-5	NA	TRBJ2-7	NA	TGTGCCAGTATGACAGGCCTCGGGGAGCAGTACTTC	CASMTGLGEQYF
TRBV11-2	NA	TRBJ1-5	NA	TGTGCCAGCAGCCAAGGGTCCAATCAGCCCCAGCATTTT	CASSQGSNQPQHF
TRBV11-2	TRBD1	TRBJ2-7	NA	TGTGCCAGCAGCTTGGGGACAGCAGCCTACGAGCAGTACTTC	CASSLGTAAYEQYF
TRBV6-6	TRBD2	TRBJ2-7	many	TGTGCCAGCAGTTACGGGTCGGGGGGCTACGAGCAGTACTTC	CASSYGSGGYEQYF
TRBV28	TRBD2	TRBJ2-1	NA	TGTGCCAGCAGCCCACATGGACTAGCAACGGAGCAGTTCTTC	CASSPHGLATEQFF
TRBV2	NA	TRBJ2-1	many	TGTGCCAGCAGCGTTATAGCATACAATGAGCAGTTCTTC	CASSVIAYNEQFF
TRBV12-5	TRBD2	TRBJ2-1	NA	TGTGCTAGTGGTTTGGGGGCCCCCGGCGGGACTACAAATGAGCAGTTCTTC	CASGLGAPGGTTNEQFF
TRBV27	TRBD2	TRBJ2-1	NA	TGTGCCAGCAGTTTGAGGATTCCGGGACTAGCGGTTTCACCTTCCTCCTACAATGAGCAGTTCTTC	CASSLRIPGLAVSPSSYNEQFF
TRBV6-5	NA	TRBJ1-5	NA	TGTGCCAGCAGTCGATCCCAGGGAATCAATCAGCCCCAGCATTTT	CASSRSQGINQPQHF
TRBV27	NA	TRBJ2-1	NA	TGTGCCAGCAGTTTAAAGACGGGAACCTACAATGAGCAGTTCTTC	CASSLKTGTYNEQFF